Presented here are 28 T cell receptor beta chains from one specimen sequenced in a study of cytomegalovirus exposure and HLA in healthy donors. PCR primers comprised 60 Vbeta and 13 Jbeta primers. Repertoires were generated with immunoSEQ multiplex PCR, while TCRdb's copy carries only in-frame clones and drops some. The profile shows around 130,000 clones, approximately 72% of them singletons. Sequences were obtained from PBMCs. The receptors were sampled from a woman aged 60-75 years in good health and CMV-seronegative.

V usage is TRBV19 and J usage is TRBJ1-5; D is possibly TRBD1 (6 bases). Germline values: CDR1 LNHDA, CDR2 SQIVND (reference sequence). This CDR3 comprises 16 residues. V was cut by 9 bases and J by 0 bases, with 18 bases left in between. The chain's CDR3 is CASRSTGMSSNQPQHF. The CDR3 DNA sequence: TGTGCCAGCAGAAGTACAGGGATGAGTAGCAATCAGCCCCAGCATTTT. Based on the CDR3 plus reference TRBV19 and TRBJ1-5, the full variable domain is DGGITQSPKYLFRKEGQNVTLSCEQNLNHDAMYWYRQDPGQGLRLIYYSQIVNDFQKGDIAEGYSVSREKKESFPLTVTSAQKNPTAFYLCASRSTGMSSNQPQHFGDGTRLSIL.

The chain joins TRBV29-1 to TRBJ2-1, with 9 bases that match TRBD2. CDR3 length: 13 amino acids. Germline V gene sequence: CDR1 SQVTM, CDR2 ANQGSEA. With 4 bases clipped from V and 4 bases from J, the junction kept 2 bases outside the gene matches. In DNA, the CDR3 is TGCAGCGTTGTTCTAGCGGGGTACAATGAGCAGTTCTTC. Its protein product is CSVVLAGYNEQFF.

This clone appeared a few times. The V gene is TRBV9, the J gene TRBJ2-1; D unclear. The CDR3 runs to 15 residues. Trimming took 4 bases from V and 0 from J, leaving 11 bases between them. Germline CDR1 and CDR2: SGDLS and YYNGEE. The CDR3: CASSPTRVSYNEQFF. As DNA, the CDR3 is TGTGCCAGCAGCCCTACCCGCGTCTCCTACAATGAGCAGTTCTTC.

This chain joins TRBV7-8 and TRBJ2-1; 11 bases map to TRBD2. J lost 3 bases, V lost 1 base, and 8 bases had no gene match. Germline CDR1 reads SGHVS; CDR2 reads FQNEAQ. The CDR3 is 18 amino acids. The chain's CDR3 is CASSLGWASGRLYNEQFF. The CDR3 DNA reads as TGTGCCAGCAGCTTAGGTTGGGCTAGCGGGAGGCTCTACAATGAGCAGTTCTTC.

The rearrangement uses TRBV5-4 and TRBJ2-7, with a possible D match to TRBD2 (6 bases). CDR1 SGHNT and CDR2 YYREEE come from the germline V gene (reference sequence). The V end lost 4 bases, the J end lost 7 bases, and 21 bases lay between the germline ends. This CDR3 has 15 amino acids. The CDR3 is CASSPQTHRAGEQYF. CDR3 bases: TGTGCCAGCAGCCCCCAAACGCACCGGGCGGGAGAGCAGTACTTC. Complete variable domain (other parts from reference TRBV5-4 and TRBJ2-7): ETGVTQSPTHLIKTRGQQVTLRCSSQSGHNTVSWYQQALGQGPQFIFQYYREEENGRGNFPPRFSGLQFPNYSSELNVNALELDDSALYLCASSPQTHRAGEQYFGPGTRLTVT.

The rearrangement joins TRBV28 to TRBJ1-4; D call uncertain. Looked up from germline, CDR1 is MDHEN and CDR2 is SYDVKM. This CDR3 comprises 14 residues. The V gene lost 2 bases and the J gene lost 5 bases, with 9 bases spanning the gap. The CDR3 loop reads CASSLPRLNEKLFF. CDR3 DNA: TGTGCCAGCAGTTTACCCAGGCTGAATGAAAAACTGTTTTTT.

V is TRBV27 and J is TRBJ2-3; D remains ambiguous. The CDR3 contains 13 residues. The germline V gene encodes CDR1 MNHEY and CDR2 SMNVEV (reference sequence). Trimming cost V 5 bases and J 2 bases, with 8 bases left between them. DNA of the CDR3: TGTGCCAGCAGTCCCTACTTCACAGATACGCAGTATTTT. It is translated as CASSPYFTDTQYF.

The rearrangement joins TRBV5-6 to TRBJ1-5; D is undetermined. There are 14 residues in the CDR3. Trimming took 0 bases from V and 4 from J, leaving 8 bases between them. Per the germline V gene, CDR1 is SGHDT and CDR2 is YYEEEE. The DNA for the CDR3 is TGTGCCAGCAGCTTGGACGGAGGGAATCAGCCCCAGCATTTT. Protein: CASSLDGGNQPQHF.

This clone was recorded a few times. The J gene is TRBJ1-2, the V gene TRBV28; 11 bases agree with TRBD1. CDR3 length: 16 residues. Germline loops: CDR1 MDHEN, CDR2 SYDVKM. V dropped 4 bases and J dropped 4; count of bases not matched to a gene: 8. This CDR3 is CASSSPRDRGFYGYTF. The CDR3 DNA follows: TGTGCCAGCAGTTCACCCCGGGACAGGGGGTTCTATGGCTACACCTTC.

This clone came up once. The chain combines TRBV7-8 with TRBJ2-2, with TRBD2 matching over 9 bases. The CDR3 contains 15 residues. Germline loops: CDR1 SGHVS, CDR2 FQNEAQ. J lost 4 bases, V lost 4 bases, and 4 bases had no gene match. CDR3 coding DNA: TGTGCCAGCAGCTCAGCGGGGGGAGTCACCGGGGAGCTGTTTTTT. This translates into CASSSAGGVTGELFF.

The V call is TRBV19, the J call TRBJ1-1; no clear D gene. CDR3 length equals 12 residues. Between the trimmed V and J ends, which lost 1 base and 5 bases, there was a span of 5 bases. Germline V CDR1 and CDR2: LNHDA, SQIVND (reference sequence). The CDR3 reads CASSIVHTEAFF. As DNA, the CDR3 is TGTGCCAGTAGTATAGTTCATACTGAAGCTTTCTTT.

In nucleotides, the CDR3 is TGTGCCACCAGCAGAGATGGGGGAGGGGAGACCCAGTACTTC. It encodes CATSRDGGGETQYF. The V and J genes are TRBV15 and TRBJ2-5; 7 bases are a match to TRBD2. Trimming removed 0 bases from V and 5 bases from J; junction bases left unmatched: 3. Germline V gene lookup returns CDR1 LNHNV and CDR2 YYDKDF (reference sequence). The CDR3 is 14 amino acids.

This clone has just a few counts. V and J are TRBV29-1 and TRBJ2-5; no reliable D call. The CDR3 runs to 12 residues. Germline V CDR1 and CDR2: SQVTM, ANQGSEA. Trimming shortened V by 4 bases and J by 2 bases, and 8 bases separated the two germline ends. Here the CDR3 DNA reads TGCAGCGTTGCCCTTCAGCAAGAGACCCAGTACTTC. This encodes CSVALQQETQYF.

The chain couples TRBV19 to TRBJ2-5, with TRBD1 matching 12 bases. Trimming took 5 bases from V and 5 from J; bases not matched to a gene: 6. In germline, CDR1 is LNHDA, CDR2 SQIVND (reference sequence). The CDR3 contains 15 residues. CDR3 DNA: TGTGCCAGTAGTCCAGGGACAGGGGGCGGGGAGACCCAGTACTTC. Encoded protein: CASSPGTGGGETQYF.

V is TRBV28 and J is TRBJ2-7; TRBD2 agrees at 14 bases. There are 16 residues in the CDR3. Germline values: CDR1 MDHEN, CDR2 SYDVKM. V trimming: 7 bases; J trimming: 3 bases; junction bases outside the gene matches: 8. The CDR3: CASKHTGTSGSYEQYF. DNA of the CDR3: TGTGCCAGCAAACACACCGGGACTAGCGGGAGCTACGAGCAGTACTTC.

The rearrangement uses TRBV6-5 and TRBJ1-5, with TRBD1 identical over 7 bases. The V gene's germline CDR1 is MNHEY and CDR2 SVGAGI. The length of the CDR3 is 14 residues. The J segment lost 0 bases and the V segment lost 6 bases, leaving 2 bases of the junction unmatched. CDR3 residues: CASRRDSSNQPQHF. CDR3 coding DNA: TGTGCCAGCAGGCGGGACAGTAGCAATCAGCCCCAGCATTTT.

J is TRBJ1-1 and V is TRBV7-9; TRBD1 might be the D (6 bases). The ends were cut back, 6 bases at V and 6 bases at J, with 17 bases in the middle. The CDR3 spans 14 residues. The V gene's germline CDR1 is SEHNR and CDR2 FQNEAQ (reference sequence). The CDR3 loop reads CASRNTGFRAEAFF. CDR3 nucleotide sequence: TGTGCCAGCAGAAACACAGGGTTTCGCGCTGAAGCTTTCTTT.

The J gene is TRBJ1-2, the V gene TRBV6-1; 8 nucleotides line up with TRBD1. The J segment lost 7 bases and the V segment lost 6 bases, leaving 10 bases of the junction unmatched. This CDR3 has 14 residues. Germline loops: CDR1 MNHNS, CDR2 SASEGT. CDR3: CASSTRTGQAGYTF. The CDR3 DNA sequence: TGTGCCAGCAGCACTAGGACAGGGCAGGCTGGCTACACCTTC.

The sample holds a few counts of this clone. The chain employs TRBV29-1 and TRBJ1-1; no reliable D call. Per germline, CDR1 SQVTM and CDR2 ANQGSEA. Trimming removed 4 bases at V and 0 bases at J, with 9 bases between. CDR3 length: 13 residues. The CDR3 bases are TGCAGCGTTGGGGAGATGATGAACACTGAAGCTTTCTTT. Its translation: CSVGEMMNTEAFF.

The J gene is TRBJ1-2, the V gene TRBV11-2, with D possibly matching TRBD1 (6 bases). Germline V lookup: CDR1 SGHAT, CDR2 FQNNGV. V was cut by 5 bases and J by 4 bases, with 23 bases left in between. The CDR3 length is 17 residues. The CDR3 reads CASSQVRGGRGLYGYTF. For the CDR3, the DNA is TGTGCCAGCAGCCAGGTCCGTGGAGGCAGGGGTCTCTATGGCTACACCTTC.

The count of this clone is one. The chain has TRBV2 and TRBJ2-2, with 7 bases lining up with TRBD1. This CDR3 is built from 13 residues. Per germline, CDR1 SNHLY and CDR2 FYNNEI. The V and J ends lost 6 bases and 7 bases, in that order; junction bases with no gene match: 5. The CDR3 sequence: CASRDQGVGELFF. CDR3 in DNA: TGTGCCAGCAGGGATCAGGGGGTCGGGGAGCTGTTTTTT.

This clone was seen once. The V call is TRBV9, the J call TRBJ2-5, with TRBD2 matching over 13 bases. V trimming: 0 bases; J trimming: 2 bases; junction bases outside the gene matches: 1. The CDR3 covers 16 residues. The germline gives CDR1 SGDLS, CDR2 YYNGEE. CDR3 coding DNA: TGTGCCAGCAGCGTAGGACTAGCGGGGGGACAAGAGACCCAGTACTTC. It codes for CASSVGLAGGQETQYF.

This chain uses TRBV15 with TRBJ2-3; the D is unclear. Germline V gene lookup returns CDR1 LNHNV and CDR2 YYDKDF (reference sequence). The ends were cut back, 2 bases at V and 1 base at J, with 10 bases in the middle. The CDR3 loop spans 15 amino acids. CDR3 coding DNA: TGTGCCACCAGCAGACCCGACATTCGCACAGATACGCAGTATTTT. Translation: CATSRPDIRTDTQYF.

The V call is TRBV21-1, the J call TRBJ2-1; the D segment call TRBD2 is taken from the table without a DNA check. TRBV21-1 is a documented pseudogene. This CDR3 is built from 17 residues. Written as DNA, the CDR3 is TGTGCCAGCAGCCGCTCATCCGGCGGGAGCGGCTACAATGAGCAGTTCTTC. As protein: CASSRSSGGSGYNEQFF.

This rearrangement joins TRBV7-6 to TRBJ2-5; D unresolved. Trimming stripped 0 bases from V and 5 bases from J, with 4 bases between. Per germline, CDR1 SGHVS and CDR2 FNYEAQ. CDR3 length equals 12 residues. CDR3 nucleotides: TGTGCCAGCAGCTTAGCGCAGGAGACCCAGTACTTC. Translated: CASSLAQETQYF.

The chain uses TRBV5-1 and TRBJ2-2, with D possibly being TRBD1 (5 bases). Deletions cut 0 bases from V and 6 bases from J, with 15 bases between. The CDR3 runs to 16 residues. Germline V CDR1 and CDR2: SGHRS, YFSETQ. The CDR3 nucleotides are TGCGCCAGCAGCTTGGAAGGGGCCTCGGCGGCCGGGGAGCTGTTTTTT. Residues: CASSLEGASAAGELFF.

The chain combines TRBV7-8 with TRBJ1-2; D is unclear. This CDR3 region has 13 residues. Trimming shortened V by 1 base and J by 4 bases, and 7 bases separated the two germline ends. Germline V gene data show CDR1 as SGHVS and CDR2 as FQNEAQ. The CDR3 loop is CASSLGARYGYTF. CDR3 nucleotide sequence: TGTGCCAGCAGCTTAGGGGCACGCTATGGCTACACCTTC.

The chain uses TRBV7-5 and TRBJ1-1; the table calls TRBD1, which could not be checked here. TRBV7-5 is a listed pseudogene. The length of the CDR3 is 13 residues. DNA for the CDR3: TGTGTCAGAAGGCAATCCGACAGGTCTGAAGCTTTCTTT. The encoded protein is CVRRQSDRSEAFF.